Listed here is a single T cell receptor beta chain. The CDR3 has 14 amino acids. Trimming at V came to 11 bases and at J to 3 bases, leaving 9 bases not matched to a gene. The V gene's germline CDR1 is ENHRY and CDR2 SYGVKD. Clones were sequenced by immunoSEQ multiplex PCR, and TCRdb holds only the in-frame ones, with some missing. The table has 85,000 to 120,000 clones, about 90% seen once. This sample was taken from a study of T cell changes during pregnancy in multiple sclerosis. This clonotype originated in a female donor with multiple sclerosis, enrolled in a pregnancy study. This rearrangement joins TRBV10-3 to TRBJ1-3, with 8 bases that match TRBD1. Sequencing was performed on peripheral blood, taken after pregnancy. The CDR3 region has the DNA TGTGCCGTAGGCACAGGGGGTGGTGGAAACACCATATATTTT. Protein product: CAVGTGGGGNTIYF.